The sequence of this T cell receptor beta chain was determined in a study of type 1 regulatory T cells. Study details: T-allo10 is an in vitro-generated, Tr1-enriched CD4 T cell product specific for alloantigen.

V was trimmed by 6 bases and J by 1 base, leaving 15 bases between them. The germline CDR1 and CDR2 sequences are LNHDA and SQIVND (reference sequence). The CDR3 is made up of 16 amino acids. TCRdb recomputed calls from the reads with MiXCR, one row per CDR3 protein. The sample yields around 5,000 distinct CDR3 sequences, 20% to 30% seen once. This clonotype has a handful of counts. The antigen remains undetermined. Study observations and caveats: Compared with non-type 1 regulatory T cells, type 1 regulatory T cells showed a more restricted TCR repertoire.

The V call is TRBV19, the J call TRBJ1-4; D gene unclear. Sequencing was performed on cultured type 1 regulatory T (Tr1) cells, either the whole culture or a sorted fraction (not recorded which). The sequence was collected from a human donor in good health. Here the CDR3 DNA reads TGTGCCAGTAGCCCCGACCCCAGGAGAACTAATGAAAAACTGTTTTTT. It encodes CASSPDPRRTNEKLFF.